One and the same sample provided the 6 T cell receptor beta chains below, sequenced in a study of beta chain features in type 1 diabetes. Expressed TCRB transcripts were sequenced because the isolated RNA had all been reverse transcribed beforehand. Only in-frame clones appear in the TCRdb table, and some are missing; sequencing was by immunoSEQ multiplex PCR. The table has tens of thousands of clones, roughly 50% seen once. The study, taken as a whole, reports: Among all four CD4+ subsets, Type 1 diabetes patients had TCRB CDR3s that were moderately but significantly shorter.

No antigens are known for them. What was sequenced was central memory CD4+ T cells from blood. The source is a man aged 25 to 40 with type 1 diabetes.

The rearrangement uses TRBV2 and TRBJ1-4; the D gene is possibly TRBD1 (5 bases). Germline lookup yields CDR1 SNHLY and CDR2 FYNNEI. This CDR3 spans 14 amino acids. Trimming took 6 bases from V and 4 from J, leaving 12 bases between them. CDR3 coding DNA: TGTGCCAGCAGAGATGACAGCTTTAATGAAAAACTGTTTTTT. Protein product: CASRDDSFNEKLFF.

The chain carries TRBV2 and TRBJ2-7; TRBD2 matches at 9 bases. The CDR3 totals 15 residues. V shed 4 bases and J 3 bases; nucleotides not matched to a gene: 7. Germline V gene lookup returns CDR1 SNHLY and CDR2 FYNNEI. Written as DNA, the CDR3 is TGTGCCAGCAGTGTTTCTGCGGGGGGGATCTACGAGCAGTACTTC. Encoded protein: CASSVSAGGIYEQYF.

The chain employs TRBV7-2 and TRBJ1-4; 7 positions agree with TRBD1. The CDR3 extends over 14 amino acids. CDR1 and CDR2 (germline): SGHTA, FQGNSA. After removal of 5 bases from V and 4 bases from J, the junction contained 4 bases not matched to a gene. In DNA, the CDR3 is TGTGCCAGCAGCCGGGACAGCCATAATGAAAAACTGTTTTTT. It codes for CASSRDSHNEKLFF.

CDR3 in DNA: TGTGCCAGCAGTGAGCTTTGGGCGGGGGGTGAAGCTTTCTTT. This codes for CASSELWAGGEAFF. This chain links TRBV6-1 with TRBJ1-1; a possible D gene is TRBD1 (5 bases). Trimming left V 3 bases short and J 7 bases short, with 15 bases between. Germline lookup yields CDR1 MNHNS and CDR2 SASEGT. CDR3 length equals 14 residues.

V usage is TRBV11-2 and J usage is TRBJ2-3, with D uncertain. The length of the CDR3 is 19 residues. CDR1 and CDR2 from the germline V gene are SGHAT and FQNNGV. V was shortened by 0 bases and J by 4 bases, with 23 bases between the two germline ends. CDR3 region: CASSLDAAVTFWPPDTQYF. CDR3 sequence (DNA): TGTGCCAGCAGCTTAGATGCGGCGGTAACTTTCTGGCCCCCAGATACGCAGTATTTT.

This clone was seen a few times. The rearrangement links TRBV4-2 to TRBJ2-5, with 13 bases lining up with TRBD2. V lost 2 bases, J lost 1 base, and 1 base stayed unmatched. The germline V gene encodes CDR1 LGHNA and CDR2 YNFKEQ. This CDR3 has 16 amino acids. The CDR3 protein is CASSQRLAGGQETQYF. The CDR3 DNA reads as TGTGCCAGCAGCCAAAGACTAGCGGGGGGCCAAGAGACCCAGTACTTC.